Below, 28 T cell receptor beta chains from the same sample are listed, as sequenced in a study of shared clonotypes between healthy human individuals. Libraries were prepared by immunoSEQ multiplex PCR; TCRdb keeps only in-frame clonotypes and omits some of them. In the table there are about 330,000 clones, approximately 79% of which are singletons. The sequenced sample was memory CD4+ T cells sorted from blood. Subset of the sample: CD45RA-negative fraction. These receptors originate from a man aged 25-45 years in good health.

This chain uses TRBV7-9 with TRBJ1-1, with D tentatively TRBD1 (5 bases). CDR1 and CDR2 (germline): SEHNR, FQNEAQ (reference sequence). The CDR3 sequence is 14 residues long. V lost 5 bases and J 4 bases, leaving 14 bases between the germline ends. CDR3 in amino acids: CASSTRDPGTEAFF. In DNA form, the CDR3 reads TGTGCCAGCAGCACCCGGGACCCGGGCACTGAAGCTTTCTTT.

Only one count was recorded for this clone. This sequence joins TRBV28 and TRBJ2-3, with D tentatively TRBD2 (5 bases). The CDR3 sequence is 16 residues long. Looked up from germline, CDR1 is MDHEN and CDR2 is SYDVKM. Trimming pared 3 bases from V and 0 bases from J, leaving 13 bases between. Here the CDR3 reads CASSFSGFSSTDTQYF. CDR3 nucleotide sequence: TGTGCCAGCAGTTTTTCGGGGTTCTCTAGCACAGATACGCAGTATTTT.

The J gene is TRBJ1-2, the V gene TRBV29-1; 11 bases are a match to TRBD1. Trimming took 7 bases from V and 4 from J; bases not matched to a gene: 11. Germline V lookup: CDR1 SQVTM, CDR2 ANQGSEA. The length of the CDR3 is 15 residues. The CDR3 DNA sequence: TGCAGCGCCCCGGACAGGGGGCAGGAAAGCTATGGCTACACCTTC. The encoded protein is CSAPDRGQESYGYTF.

The rearrangement uses TRBV9 and TRBJ2-2; D perhaps matches TRBD1 (6 bases). Trimming took off 2 bases at V and 5 bases at J, with 13 bases between the two ends. The length of the CDR3 is 15 residues. Looked up from germline, CDR1 is SGDLS and CDR2 is YYNGEE. CDR3 loop: CASSVTGKETGELFF. The CDR3 coding sequence is TGTGCCAGCAGCGTGACAGGCAAAGAGACCGGGGAGCTGTTTTTT. The full variable domain, its missing parts supplied by reference TRBV9 and TRBJ2-2, is DSGVTQTPKHLITATGQRVTLRCSPRSGDLSVYWYQQSLDQGLQFLIQYYNGEERAKGNILERFSAQQFPDLHSELNLSSLELGDSALYFCASSVTGKETGELFFGEGSRLTVL.

The chain employs TRBV5-1 and TRBJ2-3; TRBD2 matches 16 bases. With 2 bases clipped from V and 1 base from J, the junction kept 4 bases outside the gene matches. The length of the CDR3 is 18 residues. Germline V gives CDR1 SGHRS, CDR2 YFSETQ. This CDR3 reads CASSLPGTSGRGTDTQYF. The CDR3 nucleotides are TGCGCCAGCAGCTTACCCGGGACTAGCGGGAGGGGCACAGATACGCAGTATTTT.

The rearrangement joins TRBV29-1 to TRBJ2-3, with 8 bases that match TRBD2. The germline CDR1 and CDR2 sequences are SQVTM and ANQGSEA. The V and J ends lost 1 base and 3 bases, in that order; junction bases with no gene match: 9. This CDR3 contains 16 residues. In DNA form, the CDR3 reads TGCAGCGTTGAAGGACTAGCGTTGATTGGGACAGATACGCAGTATTTT. This codes for CSVEGLALIGTDTQYF.

Many counts were recorded for this clone. The sample has other DNA sequences that encode this CDR3 too. The chain is built from TRBV27 and TRBJ1-2, with TRBD1 matching over 8 bases. V shed 6 bases and J 3 bases; nucleotides not matched to a gene: 3. Per germline, CDR1 MNHEY and CDR2 SMNVEV (reference sequence). The CDR3 consists of 13 residues. Here the CDR3 reads CASRRTGYYGYTF. The CDR3 bases are TGTGCCAGCAGGAGGACAGGGTACTATGGCTACACCTTC.

The J gene is TRBJ2-7, the V gene TRBV27; 10 bases align to TRBD2. The J segment lost 3 bases and the V segment lost 10 bases, leaving 6 bases of the junction unmatched. CDR3 length: 13 amino acids. Per germline, CDR1 MNHEY and CDR2 SMNVEV (reference sequence). This CDR3 reads CATWTSGHYEQYF. CDR3 DNA sequence: TGTGCCACCTGGACTAGCGGCCACTACGAGCAGTACTTC.

J is TRBJ1-4 and V is TRBV27; D gene unclear. Trimming shortened V by 6 bases and J by 5 bases, and 13 bases separated the two germline ends. Germline V gives CDR1 MNHEY, CDR2 SMNVEV (reference sequence). The CDR3 extends over 14 amino acids. The CDR3 region has the DNA TGTGCCAGCAGGGACCCCGGATTAAATGAAAAACTGTTTTTT. Residues: CASRDPGLNEKLFF.

This chain joins TRBV7-6 and TRBJ2-1; D gene ambiguous. Germline lookup yields CDR1 SGHVS and CDR2 FNYEAQ. This CDR3 has 16 residues. The ends were cut back, 1 base at V and 0 bases at J, with 10 bases in the middle. The CDR3 DNA follows: TGTGCCAGCAGCTTAGGTTGGGATTCCTCCTACAATGAGCAGTTCTTC. It yields the protein CASSLGWDSSYNEQFF.

V is TRBV2 and J is TRBJ2-7; D unresolved. The ends were cut back, 4 bases at V and 6 bases at J, with 13 bases in the middle. Looked up from germline, CDR1 is SNHLY and CDR2 is FYNNEI. This CDR3 contains 13 residues. CDR3 sequence reads: CASSVLLKAEQYF. In DNA form, the CDR3 reads TGTGCCAGCAGTGTACTCCTTAAAGCCGAGCAGTACTTC.

The chain carries TRBV6-6 and TRBJ2-7, with 14 positions matching TRBD2. The germline V gene encodes CDR1 MNHNY and CDR2 SVGAGI (reference sequence). The CDR3 length is 16 residues. With 6 bases clipped from V and 5 bases from J, the junction kept 9 bases outside the gene matches. CDR3 coding DNA: TGTGCCAGCAGACAGGGACTAGCGGGAGTTTTTGACGAGCAGTACTTC. It yields the protein CASRQGLAGVFDEQYF.

The chain couples TRBV6-6 to TRBJ2-2; tentative D call: TRBD1 (5 bases). V was trimmed by 6 bases and J by 4 bases, leaving 12 bases between them. The germline V gene encodes CDR1 MNHNY and CDR2 SVGAGI (reference sequence). The CDR3 consists of 14 residues. Written as DNA, the CDR3 is TGTGCCAGCAGAGAACAGGCACCCACCGGGGAGCTGTTTTTT. As protein: CASREQAPTGELFF.

This clone appeared a few times. The chain has TRBV11-1 and TRBJ2-7, with D unresolved. The germline V gene encodes CDR1 SGHAT and CDR2 FQDESV (reference sequence). V was pared by 8 bases and J by 2 bases, with 10 bases between. The CDR3 has 12 amino acids. The CDR3, as DNA: TGTGCCAGCGGGTGGCAGCCCTACGAGCAGTACTTC. This sequence encodes CASGWQPYEQYF.

The V and J genes are TRBV13 and TRBJ2-3; possibly TRBD2 for D (6 bases). CDR3 length equals 15 residues. Deletions cut 2 bases from V and 4 bases from J, with 13 bases between. From germline, CDR1 is PRHDT and CDR2 FYEKMQ (reference sequence). The CDR3 DNA follows: TGTGCCAGCAGCTTACGTTGGGGAGGTGCAGATACGCAGTATTTT. Translated, it gives CASSLRWGGADTQYF.

A note on this clone: The same CDR3 arises from other DNA sequences in this sample as well. The rearrangement links TRBV15 to TRBJ1-1; the D gene is possibly TRBD1 (5 bases). CDR1 and CDR2 from the germline V gene are LNHNV and YYDKDF (reference sequence). The CDR3 is made up of 15 amino acids. The germline V and J ends were trimmed by 1 base and 1 base, with 10 bases remaining between them. In nucleotides, the CDR3 is TGTGCCACCAGCAGAGGCGGGACGGCGAACACTGAAGCTTTCTTT. Protein product: CATSRGGTANTEAFF.

The V and J genes are TRBV5-1 and TRBJ2-2; D is unresolved. CDR1 is SGHRS, CDR2 YFSETQ, per germline. Between the trimmed V and J ends, which lost 1 base and 4 bases, there was a span of 5 bases. The length of the CDR3 is 13 residues. CDR3 bases: TGCGCCAGCAGCTTGTATGTCACCGGGGAGCTGTTTTTT. This translates into CASSLYVTGELFF.

The chain has TRBV5-1 and TRBJ2-5; the match to TRBD2 covers 13 bases. The CDR3 covers 16 residues. V dropped 3 bases and J dropped 5; count of bases not matched to a gene: 7. Germline V CDR1 and CDR2: SGHRS, YFSETQ. The CDR3 coding sequence is TGCGCCAGCAGCTCGGGACTAGCGGGACCCGGGGAGACCCAGTACTTC. Translated: CASSSGLAGPGETQYF.

This clone appeared a few times. The V and J genes are TRBV29-1 and TRBJ2-2; D is perhaps TRBD1 or TRBD2 (5 bases each). This CDR3 has 14 residues. Germline values: CDR1 SQVTM, CDR2 ANQGSEA. V was shortened by 7 bases and J by 4 bases, with 16 bases between the two germline ends. The CDR3 loop is CSAGTGVGTGELFF. The CDR3 region has the DNA TGCAGCGCCGGGACGGGCGTTGGCACCGGGGAGCTGTTTTTT.

The chain joins TRBV11-3 to TRBJ2-7; D not certain. CDR3 size: 15 residues. V lost 5 bases and J 0 bases, leaving 14 bases between the germline ends. CDR1 and CDR2 from the germline V gene are SGHNT and YENEEA. DNA of the CDR3: TGTGCCAGCAGCCCAGGAGCTAAGAGCTCCTACGAGCAGTACTTC. Its translation is CASSPGAKSSYEQYF.

The chain is built from TRBV30 and TRBJ1-5; D remains ambiguous. This CDR3 is 13 amino acids long. Germline assignment: CDR1 GTSNPN and CDR2 SVGIG (reference sequence). Trimming took off 3 bases at V and 7 bases at J, with 13 bases between the two ends. The DNA for the CDR3 is TGTGCCTGGAGGAAACAAATGGACCAGCCCCAGCATTTT. Its protein product is CAWRKQMDQPQHF.

The sample holds a few counts of this clone. Other DNA sequences from this sample encode an identical CDR3 as well. This chain uses TRBV30 with TRBJ2-7; tentatively, D is TRBD1 (6 bases). Germline loops: CDR1 GTSNPN, CDR2 SVGIG (reference sequence). Deletions cut 7 bases from V and 2 bases from J, with 12 bases between. This CDR3 region has 12 residues. CDR3 sequence: CAYKQGTYEQYF. The CDR3 bases are TGTGCCTACAAACAGGGTACCTACGAGCAGTACTTC.

This chain uses TRBV7-2 with TRBJ2-1; no definite D call. CDR3 length: 13 residues. Germline V gives CDR1 SGHTA, CDR2 FQGNSA. V was pared by 8 bases and J by 4 bases, with 12 bases between. The CDR3 spells CASSLTHYNEQFF. CDR3 bases: TGTGCCAGCTCCTTGACACATTACAATGAGCAGTTCTTC.

The chain uses TRBV2 and TRBJ2-7; 8 nucleotides align to TRBD2. The germline V gene encodes CDR1 SNHLY and CDR2 FYNNEI. V lost 7 bases and J lost 3; bases outside the gene matches: 8. The CDR3 runs 14 residues. The CDR3 sequence: CASKPGGPSYEQYF. CDR3 bases: TGTGCCAGCAAACCGGGAGGGCCAAGCTACGAGCAGTACTTC. The whole variable domain, remainder taken from reference TRBV2 and TRBJ2-7, is EPEVTQTPSHQVTQMGQEVILRCVPISNHLYFYWYRQILGQKVEFLVSFYNNEISEKSEIFDDQFSVERPDGSNFTLKIRSTKLEDSAMYFCASKPGGPSYEQYFGPGTRLTVT.

This chain joins TRBV5-1 and TRBJ2-3; D is unclear. Germline V gene sequence: CDR1 SGHRS, CDR2 YFSETQ. V lost 4 bases and J lost 4, with 19 bases in between. This CDR3 comprises 16 residues. The DNA of the CDR3 is TGCGCCAGCAGCAGGTTGAACAGTCTATCTGCAGATACGCAGTATTTT. It specifies CASSRLNSLSADTQYF.

This chain links TRBV9 with TRBJ1-5, with 11 nucleotides matching TRBD1. The CDR3 extends over 15 amino acids. In germline, CDR1 is SGDLS, CDR2 YYNGEE. Trimming cost V 5 bases and J 3 bases; bases outside gene matches: 4. CDR3 DNA: TGTGCCAGCAGTACTGGACAGGGGGCCAATCAGCCCCAGCATTTT. This gives the protein CASSTGQGANQPQHF. The full variable domain, its missing parts supplied by reference TRBV9 and TRBJ1-5, is DSGVTQTPKHLITATGQRVTLRCSPRSGDLSVYWYQQSLDQGLQFLIQYYNGEERAKGNILERFSAQQFPDLHSELNLSSLELGDSALYFCASSTGQGANQPQHFGDGTRLSIL.

CDR3 loop: CSVVWTSGRVTDTQYF. The CDR3 DNA follows: TGCAGCGTTGTCTGGACTAGCGGGAGGGTAACAGATACGCAGTATTTT. The chain has TRBV29-1 and TRBJ2-3, with TRBD2 identical over 15 bases. V gave up 4 bases and J gave up 3 bases; unmatched junction bases: 5. The CDR3 loop spans 16 amino acids. Germline values: CDR1 SQVTM, CDR2 ANQGSEA.

The chain carries TRBV28 and TRBJ1-2; D unresolved. V was shortened by 6 bases and J by 6 bases, with 17 bases between the two germline ends. Germline V gene lookup returns CDR1 MDHEN and CDR2 SYDVKM. This CDR3 has 14 amino acids. Here the CDR3 DNA reads TGTGCCAGCAGCCCTGGTACTTTTGTCCATGGCTACACCTTC. Translated: CASSPGTFVHGYTF.